This T cell receptor beta chain was recorded in a study of T cell responses to AZD1222 COVID-19 vaccine (dated by TCRdb to 2020 to 2023). For the study in its entirety: TCR sequencing covered 233 trial participants: 200 to 210 given two doses of AZD1222 and 26 given two doses of MenACWY control vaccine. Trial participants were enrolled into age subgroups of 18-55, 56-69 and 70-plus years, which contained roughly 150, 30 and 60 TCR-sequenced participants, respectively. Overall study outcomes, separate from this receptor: Participants were mostly white British and included more females than males, and it was suggested by the authors that clonal diversity may have been underestimated. The 56-69-year group was small, and its depth increase did not reach significance, likely because of low power. A significant rise in spike-specific TCR breadth and depth was observed after two AZD1222 doses relative to day 0 and relative to MenACWY recipients. Conclusions about previously exposed vaccinees were limited because only six AZD1222 recipients were SARS-CoV-2 seropositive at baseline. No day 14 peak-response samples were available, so repertoires were characterized only after the peak T cell response. Epitopes outside the regions mutated in the B.1.351 and B.1.1.7 variants were reportedly recognized by nearly half of the unique spike-specific TCRs. Vaccine-associated CD4 TCRs spanned the whole spike protein, with dominant responses in regions 160-218 and 743-854.

Reading the label with the study, this specimen's time point is: about 28 days (+/-7) after the second vaccine dose. AZD1222 recipients whose second dose came at about 4 weeks and those whose second dose came at about 12 weeks were combined into one group, since spike-specific TCR depth and breadth did not differ between the two schedules. The vaccinee samples were drawn from two UK trials, COV001 and COV002, one of which was a single-blind randomized controlled phase 2/3 trial testing AZD1222 (ChAdOx1 nCoV-19) in healthy adults. For TCRbeta chain sequencing, PBMC samples from trial participants were taken at day 0 and at day 28 after the second dose. A note on this clone: The antigen it recognizes is unknown. No much larger clonotype is one base removed from it; base qualities were not supplied.

The CDR3 regions of human TCRbeta chains were analyzed by immunosequencing. The authors processed their data as follows. Repertoire TCRs were matched against a reference library of SARS-CoV-2-specific TCRs generated with the MIRA antigen-specificity platform. Breadth meant the fraction of unique TCRs that were SARS-CoV-2-associated, whereas depth meant the fraction of total T cells that were SARS-CoV-2-associated. Each spike-specific TCR was assigned to its reactive spike region and to a CD4 or CD8 class using the MIRA data. Log10-transformed breadth and depth values were compared by one-way ANOVA with Sidak's multiple comparisons tests. This immuneACCESS table, as held by TCRdb, lists in-frame sequences with V and J called but not all clones. Of the missing ones, under half trace to an unresolved V gene in checked studies; the others have no known cause. Clone size and V and J calls were adopted from that table, with D and trimming inferred from the DNA. The sample contains 150,000 to 200,000 clones, less than 95% of them found a single time. The top ten hold less than 6.5% of the sample.

For CDR1 and CDR2, the germline V gene lists MDHEN and SYDVKM. Trimming at the junction amounts to 9 bases on V and 0 bases on J, and the germline ends lie 15 bases apart. The CDR3 spans 15 residues, from the cysteine through the phenylalanine. Only CDR3 DNA is held: 45 bases, read in frame from base 1. The sequencing used peripheral blood, collected 28 days after the second AZD1222 dose. The receptor was isolated from an adult who received the AZD1222 COVID-19 vaccine. The receptor chain draws on TRBV28 and TRBJ1-5, and possibly TRBD1, on 5 matching bases. The DNA reads as follows: TGTGCCAGTGCGCGGGGGGGACCTAGCAATCAGCCCCAGCATTTT. Its translation reads: CASARGGPSNQPQHF.